The source of this TCR beta chain is a study of T cell responses to AZD1222 COVID-19 vaccine. Study-level findings and limits: Only a handful of AZD1222 recipients, roughly six in all, had baseline seropositivity. Vaccination with two AZD1222 doses was followed by a rise in Spike-specific TCR breadth and depth. Nearly half of the spike-specific TCRs reportedly recognize variant regions that carry no mutations.

Some clones are missing from TCRdb's copy, which holds only in-frame ones; the method was immunoSEQ multiplex PCR. Of over 100,000 clones listed, roughly 93% are singletons. On this clone: No antigen is known for it.

The sequence came from an adult who received the AZD1222 COVID-19 vaccine. This sample comprised peripheral blood, obtained 28 days after the second AZD1222 dose.

The CDR3 reads CASSLDRWNNEQFF. The CDR3 nucleotides are TGTGCCAGCAGCTTAGATCGGTGGAACAATGAGCAGTTCTTC. The V call is TRBV11-3, the J call TRBJ2-1; unclear D gene. This CDR3 is built from 14 residues. CDR1 is SGHNT, CDR2 YENEEA, per germline. V shed 0 bases and J shed 5 bases, with 8 bases lying between them.